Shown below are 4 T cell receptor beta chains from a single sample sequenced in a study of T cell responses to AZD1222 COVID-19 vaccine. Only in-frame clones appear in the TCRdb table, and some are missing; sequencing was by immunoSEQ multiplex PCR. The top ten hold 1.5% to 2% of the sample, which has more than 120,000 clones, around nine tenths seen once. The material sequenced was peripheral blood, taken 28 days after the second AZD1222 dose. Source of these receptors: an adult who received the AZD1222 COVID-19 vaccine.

CDR3 residues: CASSEARSGYATNEKLFF. The CDR3 DNA reads TGTGCCAGCAGTGAAGCCAGATCCGGCTATGCGACTAATGAAAAACTGTTTTTT. The chain carries TRBV25-1 and TRBJ1-4; D remains unclear. Germline V gene lookup returns CDR1 MGHDK and CDR2 SYGVNS. V lost 2 bases, J lost 2 bases, and 18 bases lay in between. The CDR3 runs to 18 residues.

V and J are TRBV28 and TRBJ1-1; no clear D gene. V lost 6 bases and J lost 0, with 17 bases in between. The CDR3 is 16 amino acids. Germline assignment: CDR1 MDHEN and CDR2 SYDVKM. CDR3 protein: CASSPTPQALNTEAFF. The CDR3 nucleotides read TGTGCCAGCAGCCCCACTCCCCAGGCTCTGAACACTGAAGCTTTCTTT.

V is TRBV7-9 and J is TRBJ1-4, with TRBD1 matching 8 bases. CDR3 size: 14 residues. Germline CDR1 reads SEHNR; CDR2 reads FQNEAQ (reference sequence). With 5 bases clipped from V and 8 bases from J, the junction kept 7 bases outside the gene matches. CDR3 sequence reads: CASSQGQGREKLFF. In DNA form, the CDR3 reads TGTGCCAGCAGCCAAGGACAGGGTCGCGAAAAACTGTTTTTT.

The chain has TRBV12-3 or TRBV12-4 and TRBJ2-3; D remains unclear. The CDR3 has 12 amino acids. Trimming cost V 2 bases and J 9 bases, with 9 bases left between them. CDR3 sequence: CASSLLGRTQYF. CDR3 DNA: TGTGCCAGCAGTTTATTGGGCCGGACGCAGTATTTT.